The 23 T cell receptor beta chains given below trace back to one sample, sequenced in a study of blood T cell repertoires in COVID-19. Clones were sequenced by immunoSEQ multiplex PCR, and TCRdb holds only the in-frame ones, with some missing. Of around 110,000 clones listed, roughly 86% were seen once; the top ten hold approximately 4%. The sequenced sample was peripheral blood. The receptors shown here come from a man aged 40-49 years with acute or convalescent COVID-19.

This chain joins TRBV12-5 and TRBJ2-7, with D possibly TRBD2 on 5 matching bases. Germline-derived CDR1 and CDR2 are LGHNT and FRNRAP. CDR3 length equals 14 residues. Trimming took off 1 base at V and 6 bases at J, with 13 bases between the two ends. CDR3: CASGLGSPSGEQYF. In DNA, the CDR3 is TGTGCTAGTGGTTTGGGTTCCCCGAGCGGCGAGCAGTACTTC.

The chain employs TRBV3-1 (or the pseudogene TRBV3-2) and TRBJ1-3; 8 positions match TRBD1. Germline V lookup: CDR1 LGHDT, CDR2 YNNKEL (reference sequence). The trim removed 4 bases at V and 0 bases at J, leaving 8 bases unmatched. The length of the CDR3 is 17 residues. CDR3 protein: CASSLLQGGGSGNTIYF. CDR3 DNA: TGTGCCAGCAGCCTGTTACAGGGGGGAGGCTCTGGAAACACCATATATTTT.

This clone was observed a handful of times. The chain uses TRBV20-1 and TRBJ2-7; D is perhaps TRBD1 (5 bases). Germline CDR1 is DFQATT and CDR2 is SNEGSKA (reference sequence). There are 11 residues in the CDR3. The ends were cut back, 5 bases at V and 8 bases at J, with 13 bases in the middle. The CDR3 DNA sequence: TGCAGTGCTGGGGCGGTTGGCAAGCAGTACTTC. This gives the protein CSAGAVGKQYF.

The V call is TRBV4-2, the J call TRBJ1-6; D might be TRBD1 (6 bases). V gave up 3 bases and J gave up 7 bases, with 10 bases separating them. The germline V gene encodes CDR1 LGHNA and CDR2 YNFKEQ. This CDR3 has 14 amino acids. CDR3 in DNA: TGTGCCAGCAGCCAGGGGGCACGAAATTCACCCCTCCACTTT. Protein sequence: CASSQGARNSPLHF.

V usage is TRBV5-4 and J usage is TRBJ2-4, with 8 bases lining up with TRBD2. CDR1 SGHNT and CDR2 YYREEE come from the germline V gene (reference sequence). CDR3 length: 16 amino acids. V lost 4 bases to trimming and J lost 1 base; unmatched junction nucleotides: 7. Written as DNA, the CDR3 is TGTGCCAGCAGCCTAGGACTAGCAGACGCCAAAAACATTCAGTACTTC. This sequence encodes CASSLGLADAKNIQYF.

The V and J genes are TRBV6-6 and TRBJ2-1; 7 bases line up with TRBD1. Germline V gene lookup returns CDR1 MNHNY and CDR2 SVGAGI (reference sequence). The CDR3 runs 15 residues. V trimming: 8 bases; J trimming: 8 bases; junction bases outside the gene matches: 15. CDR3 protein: CASHLKDRTFDEQFF. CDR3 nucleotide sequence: TGTGCCAGCCACCTGAAGGACAGGACCTTTGATGAGCAGTTCTTC.

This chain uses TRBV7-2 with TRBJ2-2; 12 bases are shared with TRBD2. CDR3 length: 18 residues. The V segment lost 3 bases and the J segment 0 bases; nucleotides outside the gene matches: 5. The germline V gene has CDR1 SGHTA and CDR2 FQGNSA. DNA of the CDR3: TGTGCCAGCAGCTTCGGACTAGCGGGGTTCGCGAACACCGGGGAGCTGTTTTTT. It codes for CASSFGLAGFANTGELFF.

The CDR3 region has the DNA TGTGCCAGCAGTTCTAACTACGAGCAGTACTTC. This gives the protein CASSSNYEQYF. The chain employs TRBV28 and TRBJ2-7; D is unresolved. From germline, CDR1 is MDHEN and CDR2 SYDVKM. The CDR3 runs to 11 residues. V lost 4 bases to trimming and J lost 3 bases, with 4 bases between them.

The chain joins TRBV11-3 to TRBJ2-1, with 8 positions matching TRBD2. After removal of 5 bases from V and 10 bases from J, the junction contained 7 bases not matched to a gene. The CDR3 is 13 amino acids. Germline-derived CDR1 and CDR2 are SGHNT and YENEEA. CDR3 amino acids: CASSQTSGGEQFF. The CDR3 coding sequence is TGTGCCAGCAGCCAAACGAGCGGGGGAGAGCAGTTCTTC.

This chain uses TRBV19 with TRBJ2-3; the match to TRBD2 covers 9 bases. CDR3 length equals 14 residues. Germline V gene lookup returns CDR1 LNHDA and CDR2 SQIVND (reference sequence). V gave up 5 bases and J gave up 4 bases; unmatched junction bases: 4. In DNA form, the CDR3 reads TGTGCCAGTAGTTCCGGCGGGGGGGCAGATACGCAGTATTTT. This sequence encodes CASSSGGGADTQYF.

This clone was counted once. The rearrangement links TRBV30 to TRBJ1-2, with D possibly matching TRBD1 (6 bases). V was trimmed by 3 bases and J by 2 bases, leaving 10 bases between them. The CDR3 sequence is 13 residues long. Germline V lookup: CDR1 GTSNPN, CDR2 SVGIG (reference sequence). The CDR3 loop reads CAWRPTGNYGYTF. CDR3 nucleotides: TGTGCCTGGAGACCTACAGGGAACTATGGCTACACCTTC.

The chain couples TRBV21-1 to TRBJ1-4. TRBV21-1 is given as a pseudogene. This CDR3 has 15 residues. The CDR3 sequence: CPSGGTHSTNEKLFF. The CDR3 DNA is TGTCCCTCGGGGGGAACCCATTCAACTAATGAAAAACTGTTTTTT.

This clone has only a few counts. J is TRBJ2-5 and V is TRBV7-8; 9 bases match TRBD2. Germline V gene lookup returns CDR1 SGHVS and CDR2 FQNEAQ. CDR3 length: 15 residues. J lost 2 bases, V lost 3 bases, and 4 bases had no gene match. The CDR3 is CASSLTSGYQETQYF. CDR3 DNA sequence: TGTGCCAGCAGCTTGACTAGCGGTTATCAAGAGACCCAGTACTTC.

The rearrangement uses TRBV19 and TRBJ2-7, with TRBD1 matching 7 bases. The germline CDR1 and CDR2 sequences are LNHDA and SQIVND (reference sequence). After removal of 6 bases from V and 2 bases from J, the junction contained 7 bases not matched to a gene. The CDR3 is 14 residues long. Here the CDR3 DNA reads TGTGCCAGTAGCCTCCCGGGACAGACCTACGAGCAGTACTTC. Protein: CASSLPGQTYEQYF.

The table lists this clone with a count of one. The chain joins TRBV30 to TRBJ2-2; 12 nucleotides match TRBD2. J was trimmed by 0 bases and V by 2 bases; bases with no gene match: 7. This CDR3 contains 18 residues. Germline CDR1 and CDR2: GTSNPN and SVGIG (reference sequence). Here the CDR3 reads CAWSRWRTSGTNTGELFF. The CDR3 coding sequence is TGTGCCTGGAGTAGGTGGAGGACTAGCGGGACGAACACCGGGGAGCTGTTTTTT.

This CDR3 is CASSVVGGRGNFNEQFF. In nucleotides, the CDR3 is TGTGCCAGCAGCGTAGTCGGCGGGAGGGGAAATTTCAATGAGCAGTTCTTC. The chain couples TRBV9 to TRBJ2-1, with 9 bases that match TRBD2. Germline CDR1 and CDR2: SGDLS and YYNGEE. The CDR3 runs to 17 residues. The J segment lost 6 bases and the V segment lost 0 bases, leaving 10 bases of the junction unmatched.

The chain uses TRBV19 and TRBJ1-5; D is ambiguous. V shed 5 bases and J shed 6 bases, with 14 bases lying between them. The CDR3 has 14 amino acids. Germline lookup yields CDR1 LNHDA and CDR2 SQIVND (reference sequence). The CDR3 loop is CASSPWSGAQPQHF. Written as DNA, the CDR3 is TGTGCCAGTAGTCCGTGGAGCGGAGCTCAGCCCCAGCATTTT.

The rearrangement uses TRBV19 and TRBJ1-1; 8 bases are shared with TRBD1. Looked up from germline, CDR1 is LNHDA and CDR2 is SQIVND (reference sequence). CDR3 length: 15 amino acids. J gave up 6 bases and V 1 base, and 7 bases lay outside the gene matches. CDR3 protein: CASSIVLQGAAEAFF. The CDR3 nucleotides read TGTGCCAGTAGTATAGTGTTGCAGGGGGCGGCTGAAGCTTTCTTT.

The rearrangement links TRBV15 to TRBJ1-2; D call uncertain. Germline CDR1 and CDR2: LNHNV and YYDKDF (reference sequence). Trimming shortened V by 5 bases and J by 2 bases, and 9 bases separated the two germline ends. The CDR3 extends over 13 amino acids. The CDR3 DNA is TGTGCCACCAGCCGGGAACAGAACTATGGCTACACCTTC. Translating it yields CATSREQNYGYTF. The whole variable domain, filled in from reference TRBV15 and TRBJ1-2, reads DAMVIQNPRYQVTQFGKPVTLSCSQTLNHNVMYWYQQKSSQAPKLLFHYYDKDFNNEADTPDNFQSRRPNTSFCFLDIRSPGLGDTAMYLCATSREQNYGYTFGSGTRLTVV.

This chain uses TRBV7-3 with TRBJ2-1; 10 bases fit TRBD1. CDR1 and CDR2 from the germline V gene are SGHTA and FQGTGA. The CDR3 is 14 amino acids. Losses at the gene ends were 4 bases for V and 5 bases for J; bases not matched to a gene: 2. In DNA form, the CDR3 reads TGTGCCAGCAGCTCGGGACAGGGGAACAATGAGCAGTTCTTC. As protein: CASSSGQGNNEQFF.

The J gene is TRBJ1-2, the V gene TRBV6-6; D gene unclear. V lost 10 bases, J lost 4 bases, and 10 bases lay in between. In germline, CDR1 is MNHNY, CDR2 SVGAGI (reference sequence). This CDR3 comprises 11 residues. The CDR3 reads CATDEGYGYTF. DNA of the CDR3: TGTGCCACCGACGAGGGCTATGGCTACACCTTC.

CDR3 region: CASSFGSGRVDEQFF. The CDR3 coding sequence is TGTGCCAGCAGCTTTGGTAGCGGGAGAGTCGATGAGCAGTTCTTC. The chain is built from TRBV11-2 and TRBJ2-1, with 9 bases matching TRBD2. The CDR3 covers 15 residues. Germline assignment: CDR1 SGHAT and CDR2 FQNNGV. V lost 3 bases to trimming and J lost 8 bases; unmatched junction nucleotides: 8. The full variable domain, rest sourced from reference TRBV11-2 and TRBJ2-1, is EAGVAQSPRYKIIEKRQSVAFWCNPISGHATLYWYQQILGQGPKLLIQFQNNGVVDDSQLPKDRFSAERLKGVDSTLKIQPAKLEDSAVYLCASSFGSGRVDEQFFGPGTRLTVL.

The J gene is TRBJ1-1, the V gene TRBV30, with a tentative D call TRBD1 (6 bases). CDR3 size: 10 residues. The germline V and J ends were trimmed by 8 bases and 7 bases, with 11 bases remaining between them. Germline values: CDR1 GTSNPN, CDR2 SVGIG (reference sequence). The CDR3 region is CAGGGVEAFF. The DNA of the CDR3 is TGTGCCGGGGGGGGCGTTGAAGCTTTCTTT. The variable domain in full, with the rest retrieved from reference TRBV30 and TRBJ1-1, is SQTIHQWPATLVQPVGSPLSLECTVEGTSNPNLYWYRQAAGRGLQLLFYSVGIGQISSEVPQNLSASRPQDRQFILSSKKLLLSDSGFYLCAGGGVEAFFGQGTRLTVV.